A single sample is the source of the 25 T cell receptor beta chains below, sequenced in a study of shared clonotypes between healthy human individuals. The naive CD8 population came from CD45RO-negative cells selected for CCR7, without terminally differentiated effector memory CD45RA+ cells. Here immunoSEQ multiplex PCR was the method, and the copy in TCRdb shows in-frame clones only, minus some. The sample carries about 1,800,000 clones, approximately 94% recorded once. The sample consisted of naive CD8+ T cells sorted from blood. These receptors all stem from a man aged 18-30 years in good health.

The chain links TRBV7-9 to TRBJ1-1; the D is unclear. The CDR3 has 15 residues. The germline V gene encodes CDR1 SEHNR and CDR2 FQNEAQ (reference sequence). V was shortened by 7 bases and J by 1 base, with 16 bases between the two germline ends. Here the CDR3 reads CASTSYGIKNTEAFF. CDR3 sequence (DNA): TGTGCCAGCACCTCCTACGGCATTAAGAACACTGAAGCTTTCTTT. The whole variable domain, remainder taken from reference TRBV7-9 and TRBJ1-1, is DTGVSQNPRHKITKRGQNVTFRCDPISEHNRLYWYRQTLGQGPEFLTYFQNEAQLEKSRLLSDRFSAERPKGSFSTLEIQRTEQGDSAMYLCASTSYGIKNTEAFFGQGTRLTVV.

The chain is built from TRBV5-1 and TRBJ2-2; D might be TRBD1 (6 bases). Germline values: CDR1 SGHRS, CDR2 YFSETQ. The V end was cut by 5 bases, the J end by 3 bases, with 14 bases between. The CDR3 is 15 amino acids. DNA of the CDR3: TGCGCCAGCAGTGCTGGGGACACTTACACCGGGGAGCTGTTTTTT. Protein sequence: CASSAGDTYTGELFF.

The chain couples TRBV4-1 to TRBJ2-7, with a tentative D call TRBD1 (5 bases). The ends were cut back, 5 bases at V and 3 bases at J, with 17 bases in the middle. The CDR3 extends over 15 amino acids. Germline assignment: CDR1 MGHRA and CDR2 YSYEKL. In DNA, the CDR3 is TGCGCCAGCAGCGAAGGGGATGGGGCGGACTACGAGCAGTACTTC. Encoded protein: CASSEGDGADYEQYF.

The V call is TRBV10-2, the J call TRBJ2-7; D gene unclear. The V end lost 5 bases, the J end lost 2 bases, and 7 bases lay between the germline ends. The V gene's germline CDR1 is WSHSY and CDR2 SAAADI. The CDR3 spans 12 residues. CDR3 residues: CASSFTAYEQYF. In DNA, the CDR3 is TGCGCCAGCAGTTTTACAGCCTACGAGCAGTACTTC.

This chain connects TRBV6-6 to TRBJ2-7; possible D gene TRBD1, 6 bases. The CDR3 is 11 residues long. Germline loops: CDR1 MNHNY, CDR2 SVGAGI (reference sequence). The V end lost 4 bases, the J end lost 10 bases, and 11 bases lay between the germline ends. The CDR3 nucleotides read TGTGCCAGCAGTTTAACAGGGCCACAGTACTTC. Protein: CASSLTGPQYF.

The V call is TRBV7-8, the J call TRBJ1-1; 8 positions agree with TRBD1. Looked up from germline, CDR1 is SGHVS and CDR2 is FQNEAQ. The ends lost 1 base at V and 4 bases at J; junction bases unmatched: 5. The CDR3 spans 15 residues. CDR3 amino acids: CASSLVDRGGTEAFF. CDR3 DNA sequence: TGTGCCAGCAGCTTAGTAGACAGGGGTGGCACTGAAGCTTTCTTT.

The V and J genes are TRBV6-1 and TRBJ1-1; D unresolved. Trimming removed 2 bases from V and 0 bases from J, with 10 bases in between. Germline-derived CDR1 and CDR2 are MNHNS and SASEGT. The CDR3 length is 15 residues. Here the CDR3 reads CASSESGVMNTEAFF. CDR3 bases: TGTGCCAGCAGTGAAAGCGGGGTGATGAACACTGAAGCTTTCTTT.

CDR3: CASSRTSGTYEQYF. As DNA, the CDR3 is TGCGCCAGCAGCCGGACTAGCGGGACTTACGAGCAGTACTTC. V usage is TRBV10-2 and J usage is TRBJ2-7; TRBD2 agrees at 12 bases. The CDR3 covers 14 residues. V trimming: 6 bases; J trimming: 4 bases; junction bases outside the gene matches: 4. Germline-derived CDR1 and CDR2 are WSHSY and SAAADI.

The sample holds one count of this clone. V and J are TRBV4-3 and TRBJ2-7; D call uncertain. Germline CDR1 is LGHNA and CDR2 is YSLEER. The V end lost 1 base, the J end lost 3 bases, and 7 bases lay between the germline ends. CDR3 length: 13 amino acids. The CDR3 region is CASSQARYYEQYF. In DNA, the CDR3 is TGCGCCAGCAGCCAAGCTAGATACTACGAGCAGTACTTC.

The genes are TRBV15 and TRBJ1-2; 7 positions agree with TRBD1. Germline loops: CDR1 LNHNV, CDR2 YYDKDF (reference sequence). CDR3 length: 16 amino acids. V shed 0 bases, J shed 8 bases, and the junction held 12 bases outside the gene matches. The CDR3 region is CATSRDRFSGGDGYTF. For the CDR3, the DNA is TGTGCCACCAGCAGAGATCGATTCTCAGGGGGTGACGGCTACACCTTC.

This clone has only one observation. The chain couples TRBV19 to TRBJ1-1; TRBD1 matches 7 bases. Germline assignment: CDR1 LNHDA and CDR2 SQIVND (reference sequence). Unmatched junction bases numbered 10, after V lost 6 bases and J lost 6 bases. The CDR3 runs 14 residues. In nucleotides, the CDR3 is TGTGCCAGTAGCAGGGACAGTCGGAAGCCTGAAGCTTTCTTT. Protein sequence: CASSRDSRKPEAFF.

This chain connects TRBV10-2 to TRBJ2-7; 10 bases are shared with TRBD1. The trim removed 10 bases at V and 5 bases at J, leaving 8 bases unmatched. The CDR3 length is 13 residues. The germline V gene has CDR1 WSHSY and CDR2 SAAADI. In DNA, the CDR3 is TGCGCCACCGGGACAGGGGCGTTCGACGAGCAGTACTTC. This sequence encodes CATGTGAFDEQYF.

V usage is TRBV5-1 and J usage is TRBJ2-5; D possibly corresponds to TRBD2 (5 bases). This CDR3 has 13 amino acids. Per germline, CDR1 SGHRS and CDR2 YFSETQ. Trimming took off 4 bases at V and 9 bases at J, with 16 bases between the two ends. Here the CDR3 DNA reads TGCGCCAGCAGCCTGGGCCCCTCGGAGGCCCAGTACTTC. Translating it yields CASSLGPSEAQYF.

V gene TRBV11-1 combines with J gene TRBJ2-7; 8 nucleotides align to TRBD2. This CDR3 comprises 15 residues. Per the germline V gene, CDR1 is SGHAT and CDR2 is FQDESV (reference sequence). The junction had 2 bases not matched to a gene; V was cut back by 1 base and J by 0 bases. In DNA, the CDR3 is TGTGCCAGCAGCTTAGATGCGGGGGGCTCCTACGAGCAGTACTTC. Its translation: CASSLDAGGSYEQYF.

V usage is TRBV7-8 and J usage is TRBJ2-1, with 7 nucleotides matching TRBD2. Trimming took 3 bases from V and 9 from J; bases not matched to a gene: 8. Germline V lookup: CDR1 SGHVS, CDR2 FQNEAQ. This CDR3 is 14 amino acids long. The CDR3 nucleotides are TGTGCCAGCAGCTTCGGGGGGTTCCCCCTTGAGCAGTTCTTC. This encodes CASSFGGFPLEQFF. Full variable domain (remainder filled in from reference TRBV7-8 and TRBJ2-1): GAGVSQSPRYKVAKRGQDVALRCDPISGHVSLFWYQQALGQGPEFLTYFQNEAQLDKSGLPSDRFFAERPEGSVSTLKIQRTQQEDSAVYLCASSFGGFPLEQFFGPGTRLTVL.

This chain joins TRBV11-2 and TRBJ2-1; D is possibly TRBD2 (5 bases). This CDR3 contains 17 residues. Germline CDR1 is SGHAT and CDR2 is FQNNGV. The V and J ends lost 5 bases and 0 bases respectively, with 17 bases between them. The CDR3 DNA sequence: TGTGCCAGCAGCCCGACCCCCTCTGGGAGCTCCTACAATGAGCAGTTCTTC. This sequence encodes CASSPTPSGSSYNEQFF.

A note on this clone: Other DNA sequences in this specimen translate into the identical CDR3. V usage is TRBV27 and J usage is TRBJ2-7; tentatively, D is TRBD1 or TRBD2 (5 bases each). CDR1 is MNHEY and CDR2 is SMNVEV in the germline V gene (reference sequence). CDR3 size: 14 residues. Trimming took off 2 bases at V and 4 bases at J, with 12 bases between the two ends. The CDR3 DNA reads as TGTGCCAGCAGTTTAAAGGGGACGTCGTACGAGCAGTACTTC. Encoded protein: CASSLKGTSYEQYF.

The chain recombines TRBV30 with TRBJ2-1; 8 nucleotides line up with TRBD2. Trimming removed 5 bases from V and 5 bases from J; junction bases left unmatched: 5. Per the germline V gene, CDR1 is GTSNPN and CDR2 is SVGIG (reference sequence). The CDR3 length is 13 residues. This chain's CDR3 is CAWGPGGNNEQFF. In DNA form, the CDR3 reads TGTGCCTGGGGACCGGGGGGGAACAATGAGCAGTTCTTC.

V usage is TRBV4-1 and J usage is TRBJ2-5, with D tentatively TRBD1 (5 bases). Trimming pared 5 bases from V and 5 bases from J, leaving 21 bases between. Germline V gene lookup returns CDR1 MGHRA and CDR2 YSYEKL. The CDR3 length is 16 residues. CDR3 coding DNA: TGCGCCAGCAGCTCTGACATTGGGGCGTCTGCCGAGACCCAGTACTTC. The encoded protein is CASSSDIGASAETQYF.

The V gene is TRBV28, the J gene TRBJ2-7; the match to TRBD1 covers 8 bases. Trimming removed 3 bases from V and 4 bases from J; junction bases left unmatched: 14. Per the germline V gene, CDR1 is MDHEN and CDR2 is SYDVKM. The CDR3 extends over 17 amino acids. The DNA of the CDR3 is TGTGCCAGCAGTTTTCCCTCGGGGCAGGGGGCGAGGTACGAGCAGTACTTC. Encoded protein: CASSFPSGQGARYEQYF. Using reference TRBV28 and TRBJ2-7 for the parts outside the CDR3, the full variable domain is DVKVTQSSRYLVKRTGEKVFLECVQDMDHENMFWYRQDPGLGLRLIYFSYDVKMKEKGDIPEGYSVSREKKERFSLILESASTNQTSMYLCASSFPSGQGARYEQYFGPGTRLTVT.

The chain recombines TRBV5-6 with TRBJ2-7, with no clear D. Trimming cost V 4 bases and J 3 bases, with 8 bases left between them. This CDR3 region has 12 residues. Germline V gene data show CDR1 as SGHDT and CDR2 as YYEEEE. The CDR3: CASSESIYEQYF. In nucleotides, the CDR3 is TGTGCCAGCAGCGAATCGATCTACGAGCAGTACTTC.

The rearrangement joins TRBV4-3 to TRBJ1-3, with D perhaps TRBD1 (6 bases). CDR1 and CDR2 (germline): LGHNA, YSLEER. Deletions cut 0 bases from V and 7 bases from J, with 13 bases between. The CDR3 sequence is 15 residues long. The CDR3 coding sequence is TGCGCCAGCAGCCAAGAGTGGGACAATGACAACACCATATATTTT. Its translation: CASSQEWDNDNTIYF.

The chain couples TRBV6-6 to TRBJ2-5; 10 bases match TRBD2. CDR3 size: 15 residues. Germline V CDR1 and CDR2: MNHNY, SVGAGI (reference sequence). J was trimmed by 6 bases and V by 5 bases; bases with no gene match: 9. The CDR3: CASSPLAGVEKTQYF. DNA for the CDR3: TGTGCCAGCAGTCCGCTAGCGGGAGTCGAGAAGACCCAGTACTTC.

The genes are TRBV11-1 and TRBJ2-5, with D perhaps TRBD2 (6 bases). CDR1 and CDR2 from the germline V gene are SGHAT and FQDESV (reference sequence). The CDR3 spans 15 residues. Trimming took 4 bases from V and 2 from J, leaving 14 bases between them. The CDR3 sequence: CASSSPGTQQETQYF. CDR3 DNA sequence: TGTGCCAGCAGCTCGCCCGGGACTCAACAAGAGACCCAGTACTTC.

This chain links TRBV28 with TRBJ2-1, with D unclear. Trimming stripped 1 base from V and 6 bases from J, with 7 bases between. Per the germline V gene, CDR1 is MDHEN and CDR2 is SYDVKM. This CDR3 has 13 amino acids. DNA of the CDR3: TGTGCCAGCAGTTTATTCGGATTCAATGAGCAGTTCTTC. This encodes CASSLFGFNEQFF. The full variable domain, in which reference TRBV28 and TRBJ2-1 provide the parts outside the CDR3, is DVKVTQSSRYLVKRTGEKVFLECVQDMDHENMFWYRQDPGLGLRLIYFSYDVKMKEKGDIPEGYSVSREKKERFSLILESASTNQTSMYLCASSLFGFNEQFFGPGTRLTVL.